The source of this TCR beta chain is a study of T cells in Graves' hyperthyroidism and ophthalmopathy. Study background: Peripheral blood samples were taken at initial diagnosis, prior to any treatment. Findings and caveats of the study: Through a model of 13 V-J features, ophthalmopathy was separated from stable hyperthyroidism.

Patients showing uncontrolled infection, other autoimmune disease, pregnancy or lactation were ineligible. Fresh peripheral blood, roughly 10 ml, was the source of the PBMCs. Germline V gene lookup returns CDR1 MNHEY and CDR2 SVGEGT. Trimming cost V 5 bases and J 2 bases, with 13 bases left between them. The CDR3 extends over 15 amino acids. Using RNA transcripts as the source, TCR beta CDR3 regions were amplified. The primer set for the first-round RT-PCR of the TCR CDR3 was HTBI. MiXCR, run by TCRdb on the multiplex PCR reads, gives a single entry per CDR3 protein. The sample contains some 490,000 distinct CDR3 sequences, roughly a sixth of which appear only once. On this clonotype: The antigen remains unidentified.

Source material: blood. The chain carries TRBV6-2 or TRBV6-3 and TRBJ2-1, with D possibly TRBD2 on 6 matching bases. The TCR sequence derives from a woman aged 25 to 39 with Graves' ophthalmopathy. The CDR3 region is CASSKMGGPYNEQFF. For the CDR3, the DNA is TGTGCCAGCAGTAAGATGGGGGGTCCCTACAATGAGCAGTTCTTC.